The 9 T cell receptor beta chains below were found in one sample sequenced in a study of T cell changes during pregnancy in multiple sclerosis. Sequenced by immunoSEQ multiplex PCR; TCRdb stores in-frame clones only, minus some. Of about 57,000 clones in the sample, around 92% are singletons; the top ten hold approximately 0.68%. Sequenced here: CD4+ T cells from peripheral blood mononuclear cells, sampled in the third trimester of pregnancy. These receptors were taken from a female donor with multiple sclerosis, enrolled in a pregnancy study.

The sample holds one count of this clone. The rearrangement links TRBV6-6 to TRBJ1-2; 9 bases agree with TRBD1. With 6 bases clipped from V and 7 bases from J, the junction kept 12 bases outside the gene matches. Germline lookup yields CDR1 MNHNY and CDR2 SVGAGI (reference sequence). This CDR3 has 15 residues. The CDR3 DNA reads as TGTGCCAGCAGCCCGGACAGGGGCCGTTCGAGTGGCTACACCTTC. The encoded protein is CASSPDRGRSSGYTF.

The chain couples TRBV6-6 to TRBJ1-1; no clear D gene. Germline V CDR1 and CDR2: MNHNY, SVGAGI (reference sequence). V dropped 5 bases and J dropped 1 base, with 11 bases sitting between them. This CDR3 region has 14 residues. CDR3 protein: CASSPPGGNTEAFF. CDR3 DNA sequence: TGTGCCAGCAGTCCGCCCGGTGGGAACACTGAAGCTTTCTTT.

The chain carries TRBV18 and TRBJ2-3, with D maybe TRBD2 (6 bases). This CDR3 has 14 residues. Germline loops: CDR1 KGHSH, CDR2 LQKENI. The germline V and J ends were trimmed by 3 bases and 1 base, with 8 bases remaining between them. CDR3 nucleotide sequence: TGTGCCAGCTCACCGGGGAGGCGCACAGATACGCAGTATTTT. This translates into CASSPGRRTDTQYF. The entire variable domain, with the rest obtained from reference TRBV18 and TRBJ2-3, is as follows: NAGVMQNPRHLVRRRGQEARLRCSPMKGHSHVYWYRQLPEEGLKFMVYLQKENIIDESGMPKERFSAEFPKEGPSILRIQQVVRGDSAAYFCASSPGRRTDTQYFGPGTRLTVL.

The J gene is TRBJ2-3, the V gene TRBV15, with 10 nucleotides matching TRBD2. The junction had 7 bases not matched to a gene; V was cut back by 1 base and J by 6 bases. This CDR3 is built from 16 residues. Germline V gives CDR1 LNHNV, CDR2 YYDKDF (reference sequence). CDR3 DNA sequence: TGTGCCACCAGCAGAGGGAGCGGGGGGGCGCGGGATACGCAGTATTTT. Protein: CATSRGSGGARDTQYF.

Here the CDR3 reads CASSPSRETEAFF. CDR3 nucleotides: TGTGCCAGCAGCCCGTCTAGGGAGACTGAAGCTTTCTTT. The rearrangement joins TRBV7-3 to TRBJ1-1; D gene unclear. The V end was cut by 5 bases, the J end by 5 bases, with 12 bases between. Germline CDR1 SGHTA, CDR2 FQGTGA. The CDR3 is 13 amino acids.

This chain connects TRBV15 to TRBJ1-1; a weak D match, TRBD1 (5 bases). The CDR3 contains 14 residues. Trimming cost V 4 bases and J 1 base, with 10 bases left between them. Per germline, CDR1 LNHNV and CDR2 YYDKDF (reference sequence). CDR3 in DNA: TGTGCCACCAGCAAGGGGAGGGCGAACACTGAAGCTTTCTTT. Protein product: CATSKGRANTEAFF.

This sequence joins TRBV4-1 and TRBJ2-7; a weak D match, TRBD1 (5 bases). The V end was cut by 1 base, the J end by 5 bases, with 12 bases between. Germline CDR1 and CDR2: MGHRA and YSYEKL. The CDR3 has 14 residues. The CDR3 loop is CASSQGGQGDEQYF. The DNA of the CDR3 is TGCGCCAGCAGCCAAGGTGGGCAGGGCGACGAGCAGTACTTC.

The CDR3 DNA follows: TGTGCCAGCGGTACAGGGTTTACTGAAGCTTTCTTT. This sequence encodes CASGTGFTEAFF. The chain recombines TRBV6-1 with TRBJ1-1; TRBD1 is a possible D gene (6 bases). The CDR3 runs 12 residues. Germline CDR1 is MNHNS and CDR2 is SASEGT. Trimming stripped 8 bases from V and 5 bases from J, with 12 bases between.

The genes are TRBV7-3 and TRBJ2-5, with TRBD2 matching 7 bases. CDR1 is SGHTA, CDR2 FQGTGA, per germline. V lost 5 bases to trimming and J lost 1 base; unmatched junction nucleotides: 1. The CDR3 spans 13 residues. For the CDR3, the DNA is TGTGCCAGCAGCCCGGGGGGCCAAGAGACCCAGTACTTC. Its protein is CASSPGGQETQYF.